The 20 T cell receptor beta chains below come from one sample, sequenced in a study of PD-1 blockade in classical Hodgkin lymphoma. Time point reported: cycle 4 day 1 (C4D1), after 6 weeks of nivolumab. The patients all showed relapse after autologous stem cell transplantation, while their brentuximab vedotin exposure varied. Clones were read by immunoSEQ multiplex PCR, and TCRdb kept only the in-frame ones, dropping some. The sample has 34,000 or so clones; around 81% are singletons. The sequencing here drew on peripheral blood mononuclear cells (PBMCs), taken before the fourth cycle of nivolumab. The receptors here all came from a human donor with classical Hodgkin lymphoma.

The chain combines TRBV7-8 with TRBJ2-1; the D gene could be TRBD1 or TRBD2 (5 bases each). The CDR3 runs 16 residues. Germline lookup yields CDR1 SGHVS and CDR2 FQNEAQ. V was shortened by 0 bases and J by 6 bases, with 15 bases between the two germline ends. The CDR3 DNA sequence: TGTGCCAGCAGCTTAGCGACATGGGACGACCGCAATGAGCAGTTCTTC. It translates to CASSLATWDDRNEQFF. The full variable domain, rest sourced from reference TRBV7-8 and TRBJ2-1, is GAGVSQSPRYKVAKRGQDVALRCDPISGHVSLFWYQQALGQGPEFLTYFQNEAQLDKSGLPSDRFFAERPEGSVSTLKIQRTQQEDSAVYLCASSLATWDDRNEQFFGPGTRLTVL.

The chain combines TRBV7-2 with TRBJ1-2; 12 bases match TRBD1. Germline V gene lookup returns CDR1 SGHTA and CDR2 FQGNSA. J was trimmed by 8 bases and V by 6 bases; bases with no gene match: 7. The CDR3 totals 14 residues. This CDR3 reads CASSPGQGAPGYTF. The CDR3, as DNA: TGTGCCAGCAGTCCGGGACAGGGGGCGCCCGGCTACACCTTC.

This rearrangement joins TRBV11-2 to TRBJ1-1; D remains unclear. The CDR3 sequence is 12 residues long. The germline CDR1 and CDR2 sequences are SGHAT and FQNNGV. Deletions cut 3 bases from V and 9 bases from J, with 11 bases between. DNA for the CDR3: TGTGCCAGCAGCTTTGTTAGAGGGCAAGCTTTCTTT. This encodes CASSFVRGQAFF.

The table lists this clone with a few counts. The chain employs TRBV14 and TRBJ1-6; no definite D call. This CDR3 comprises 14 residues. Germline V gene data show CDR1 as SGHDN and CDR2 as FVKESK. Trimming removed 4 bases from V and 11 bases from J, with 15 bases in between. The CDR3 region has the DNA TGTGCCAGCAGCCCAGGCGCCCTAGGGACACCCCTCCACTTT. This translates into CASSPGALGTPLHF. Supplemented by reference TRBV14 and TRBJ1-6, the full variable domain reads EAGVTQFPSHSVIEKGQTVTLRCDPISGHDNLYWYRRVMGKEIKFLLHFVKESKQDESGMPNNRFLAERTGGTYSTLKVQPAELEDSGVYFCASSPGALGTPLHFGNGTRLTVT.

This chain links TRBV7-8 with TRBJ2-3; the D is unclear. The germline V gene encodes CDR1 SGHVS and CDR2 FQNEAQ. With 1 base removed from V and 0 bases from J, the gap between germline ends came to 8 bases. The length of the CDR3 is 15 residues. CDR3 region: CASSLVDGSTDTQYF. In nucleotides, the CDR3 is TGTGCCAGCAGCTTAGTGGACGGTAGCACAGATACGCAGTATTTT.

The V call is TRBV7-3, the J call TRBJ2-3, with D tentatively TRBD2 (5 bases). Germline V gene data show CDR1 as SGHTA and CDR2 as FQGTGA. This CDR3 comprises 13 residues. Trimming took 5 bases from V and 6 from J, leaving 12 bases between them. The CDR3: CASSTSTGDTQYF. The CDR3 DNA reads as TGTGCCAGCAGCACCTCAACGGGGGATACGCAGTATTTT.

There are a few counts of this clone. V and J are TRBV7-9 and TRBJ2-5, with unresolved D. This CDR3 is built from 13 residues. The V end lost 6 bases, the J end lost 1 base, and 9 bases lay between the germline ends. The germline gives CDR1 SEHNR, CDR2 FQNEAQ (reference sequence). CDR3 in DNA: TGTGCCAGCAGTTCCTGGGGCCAAGAGACCCAGTACTTC. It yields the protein CASSSWGQETQYF.

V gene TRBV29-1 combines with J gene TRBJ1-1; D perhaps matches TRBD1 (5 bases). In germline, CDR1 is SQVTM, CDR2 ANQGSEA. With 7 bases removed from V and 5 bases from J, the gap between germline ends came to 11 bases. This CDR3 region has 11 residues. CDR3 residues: CSGRGGTEAFF. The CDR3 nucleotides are TGCAGCGGCCGGGGGGGTACTGAAGCTTTCTTT. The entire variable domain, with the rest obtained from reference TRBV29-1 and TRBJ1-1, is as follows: SAVISQKPSRDICQRGTSLTIQCQVDSQVTMMFWYRQQPGQSLTLIATANQGSEATYESGFVIDKFPISRPNLTFSTLTVSNMSPEDSSIYLCSGRGGTEAFFGQGTRLTVV.

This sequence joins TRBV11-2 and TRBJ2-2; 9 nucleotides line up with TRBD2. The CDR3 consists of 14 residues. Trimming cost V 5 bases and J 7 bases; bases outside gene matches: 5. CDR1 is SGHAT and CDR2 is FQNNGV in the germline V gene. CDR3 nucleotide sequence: TGTGCCAGCAGCGTTAGCGGGGGTATCGGGGAGCTGTTTTTT. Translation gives CASSVSGGIGELFF.

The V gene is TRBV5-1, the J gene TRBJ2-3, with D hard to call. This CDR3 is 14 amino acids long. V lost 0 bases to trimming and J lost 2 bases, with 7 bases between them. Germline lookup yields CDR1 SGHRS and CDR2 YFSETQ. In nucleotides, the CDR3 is TGCGCCAGCAGCTTGGCAGAATTCACAGATACGCAGTATTTT. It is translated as CASSLAEFTDTQYF.

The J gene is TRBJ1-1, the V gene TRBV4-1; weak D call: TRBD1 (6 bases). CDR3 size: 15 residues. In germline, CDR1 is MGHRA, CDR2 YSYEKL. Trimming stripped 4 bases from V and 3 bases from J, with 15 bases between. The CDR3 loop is CASSLRHRADTEAFF. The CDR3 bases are TGCGCCAGCAGCCTCCGCCACAGGGCTGACACTGAAGCTTTCTTT.

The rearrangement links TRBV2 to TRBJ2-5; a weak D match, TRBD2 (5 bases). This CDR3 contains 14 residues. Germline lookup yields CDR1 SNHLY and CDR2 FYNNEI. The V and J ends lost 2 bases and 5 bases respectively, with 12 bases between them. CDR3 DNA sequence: TGTGCCAGCAGTGAATGGAGTAGCGTGGAGACCCAGTACTTC. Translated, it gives CASSEWSSVETQYF. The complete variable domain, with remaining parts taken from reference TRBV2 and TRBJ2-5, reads EPEVTQTPSHQVTQMGQEVILRCVPISNHLYFYWYRQILGQKVEFLVSFYNNEISEKSEIFDDQFSVERPDGSNFTLKIRSTKLEDSAMYFCASSEWSSVETQYFGPGTRLLVL.

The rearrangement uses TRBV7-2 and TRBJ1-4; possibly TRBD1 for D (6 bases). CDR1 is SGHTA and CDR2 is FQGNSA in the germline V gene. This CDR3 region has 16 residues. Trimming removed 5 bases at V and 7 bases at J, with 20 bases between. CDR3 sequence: CASSKRRGADGEKLFF. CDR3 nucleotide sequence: TGTGCCAGCAGCAAAAGAAGGGGGGCCGATGGTGAAAAACTGTTTTTT.

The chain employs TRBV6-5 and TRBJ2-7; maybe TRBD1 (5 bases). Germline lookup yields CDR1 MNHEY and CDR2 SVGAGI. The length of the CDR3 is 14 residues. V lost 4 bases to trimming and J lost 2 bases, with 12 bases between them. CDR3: CASSSQTETYEQYF. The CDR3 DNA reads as TGTGCCAGCAGTTCCCAGACAGAAACCTACGAGCAGTACTTC.

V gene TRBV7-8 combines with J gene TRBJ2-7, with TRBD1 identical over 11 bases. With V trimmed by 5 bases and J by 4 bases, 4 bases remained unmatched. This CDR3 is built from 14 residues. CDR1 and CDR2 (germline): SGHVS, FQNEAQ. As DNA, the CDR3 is TGTGCCAGCAGCAGGACAGGGGGCGCGTACGAGCAGTACTTC. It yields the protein CASSRTGGAYEQYF.

The CDR3 bases are TGTGCCAGCAGCTTGGTACCACCCCAGCATTTT. It yields the protein CASSLVPPQHF. V and J are TRBV5-8 and TRBJ1-5; D gene ambiguous. Per the germline V gene, CDR1 is SGHTS and CDR2 is YDEGEE. This CDR3 is 11 amino acids long. V was shortened by 0 bases and J by 10 bases, with 5 bases between the two germline ends.

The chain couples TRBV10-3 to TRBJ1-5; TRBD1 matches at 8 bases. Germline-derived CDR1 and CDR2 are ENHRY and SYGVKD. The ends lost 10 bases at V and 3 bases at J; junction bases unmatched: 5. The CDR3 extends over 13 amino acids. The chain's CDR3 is CATSQGDNQPQHF. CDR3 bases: TGTGCCACATCACAGGGGGACAATCAGCCCCAGCATTTT.

DNA for the CDR3: TGCGCCAGCAGCTTCCTGTTGGACTCGTACGAGCAGTACTTC. Its translation: CASSFLLDSYEQYF. V usage is TRBV5-1 and J usage is TRBJ2-7; possibly TRBD2 for D (5 bases). CDR1 is SGHRS, CDR2 YFSETQ, per germline. With 2 bases removed from V and 4 bases from J, the gap between germline ends came to 13 bases. The CDR3 is 14 amino acids. Using reference TRBV5-1 and TRBJ2-7 for the parts outside the CDR3, the full variable domain is KAGVTQTPRYLIKTRGQQVTLSCSPISGHRSVSWYQQTPGQGLQFLFEYFSETQRNKGNFPGRFSGRQFSNSRSEMNVSTLELGDSALYLCASSFLLDSYEQYFGPGTRLTVT.

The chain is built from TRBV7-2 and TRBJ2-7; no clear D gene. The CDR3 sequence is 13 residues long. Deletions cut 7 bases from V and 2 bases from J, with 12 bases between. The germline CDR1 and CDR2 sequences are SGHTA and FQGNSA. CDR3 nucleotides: TGTGCCAGCACTTTTCAGGCCACCTACGAGCAGTACTTC. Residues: CASTFQATYEQYF.

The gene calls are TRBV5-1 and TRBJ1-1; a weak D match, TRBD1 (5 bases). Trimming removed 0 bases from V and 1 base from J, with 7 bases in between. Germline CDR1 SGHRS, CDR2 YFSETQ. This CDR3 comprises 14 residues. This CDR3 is CASSLVGGNTEAFF. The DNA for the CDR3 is TGCGCCAGCAGCTTGGTGGGGGGGAACACTGAAGCTTTCTTT.